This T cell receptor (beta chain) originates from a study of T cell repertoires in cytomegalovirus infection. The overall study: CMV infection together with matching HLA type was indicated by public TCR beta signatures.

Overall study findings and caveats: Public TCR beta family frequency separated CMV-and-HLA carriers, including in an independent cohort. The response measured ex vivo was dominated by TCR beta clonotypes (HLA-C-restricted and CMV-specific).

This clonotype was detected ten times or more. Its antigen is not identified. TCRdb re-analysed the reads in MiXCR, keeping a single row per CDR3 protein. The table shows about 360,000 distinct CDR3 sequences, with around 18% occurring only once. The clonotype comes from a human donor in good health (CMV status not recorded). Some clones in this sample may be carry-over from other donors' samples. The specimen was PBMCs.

The CDR3 protein is CASSPRMSRRVSGQETQYF. In DNA form, the CDR3 reads TGTGCCAGCAGCCCCCGCATGAGTCGTCGGGTGAGCGGCCAAGAGACCCAGTACTTC. The J gene is TRBJ2-5, the V gene TRBV7-6, with D possibly TRBD2 on 5 matching bases. This CDR3 has 19 residues. Trimming took off 5 bases at V and 1 base at J, with 26 bases between the two ends. Germline CDR1 reads SGHVS; CDR2 reads FNYEAQ.